This T cell receptor beta chain was documented in a study of response to subunit inactivated influenza vaccine. TCRdb re-analysed the RT-PCR reads in MiXCR, keeping a single row per CDR3 protein. The repertoire holds roughly 540,000 distinct CDR3 sequences, with around 21% as singletons. Germline V gene sequence: CDR1 DFQATT, CDR2 SNEGSKA (reference sequence). This CDR3 has 13 residues. V was pared by 1 base and J by 4 bases, with 5 bases between. These data are also associated with another study on T cells expressing NK-cell markers. Per that paper: UMI-tagged 5'RACE template switching yielded the TCR beta cDNA.

This receptor was identified in a man aged 45 to 65 who received an inactivated influenza vaccine. The chain couples TRBV20-1 to TRBJ1-6; D gene unclear. Sequenced material: CD4+ T cells sorted from PBMCs, taken about 12 days after vaccination. The CDR3 DNA sequence: TGCAGTGCTAGAGTCAATTATAATTCACCCCTCCACTTT. Its translation is CSARVNYNSPLHF.